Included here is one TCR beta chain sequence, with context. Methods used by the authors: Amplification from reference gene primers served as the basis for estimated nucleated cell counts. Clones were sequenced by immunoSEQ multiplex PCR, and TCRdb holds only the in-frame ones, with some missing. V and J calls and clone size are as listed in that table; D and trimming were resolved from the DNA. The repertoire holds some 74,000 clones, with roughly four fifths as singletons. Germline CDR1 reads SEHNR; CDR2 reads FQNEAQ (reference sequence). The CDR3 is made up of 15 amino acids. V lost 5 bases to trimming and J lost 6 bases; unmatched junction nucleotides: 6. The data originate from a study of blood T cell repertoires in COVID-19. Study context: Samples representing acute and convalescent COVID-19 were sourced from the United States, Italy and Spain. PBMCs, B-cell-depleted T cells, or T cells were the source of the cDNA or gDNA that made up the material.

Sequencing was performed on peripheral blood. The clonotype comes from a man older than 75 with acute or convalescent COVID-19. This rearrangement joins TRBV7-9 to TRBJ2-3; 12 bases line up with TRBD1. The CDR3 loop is CASSGGQGAPDTQYF. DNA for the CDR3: TGTGCCAGCAGCGGGGGACAGGGGGCGCCCGATACGCAGTATTTT.